These T cell receptor beta chains were read from a single sample in a study of T-cell memory formation after mild COVID-19. TCRdb re-called the 5' RACE reads with MiXCR, one entry per CDR3 protein. Of tens of thousands of distinct CDR3 sequences in the sample, roughly 23% were seen once. Sample: PBMCs or a T cell subset sorted from them (not recorded which). Receptors were obtained from a man aged 18 to 29 who had mild COVID-19 (a few samples of this study predate the infection). Cell type and time point are not known. CDR3s include the opening cysteine and the closing phenylalanine or tryptophan. The order of the fields is D gene, J gene, V gene, clone size, CDR3 protein, CDR3 DNA. D genes are given only for firm matches. Clone size is shown for a subset of rows, as once, few, many or a class of expanded clone.

TRBD1 | TRBJ1-3 | TRBV7-9 | NA | CASSQWYRGSGNTIYF | TGTGCCAGCAGCCAGTGGTACAGGGGCTCTGGAAACACCATATATTTT
NA | TRBJ1-1 | TRBV6-5 | NA | CASSGNTEAFF | TGTGCCAGCAGTGGCAATACTGAAGCTTTCTTT
NA | TRBJ2-3 | TRBV12-3/TRBV12-4 | few | CASSLAGTTDTQYF | TGTGCCAGCAGTTTAGCGGGCACCACAGATACGCAGTATTTT
TRBD2 | TRBJ2-5 | TRBV11-2 | NA | CASSAGLASSETQYF | TGTGCCAGCAGCGCCGGACTAGCGAGTTCAGAGACCCAGTACTTC
NA | TRBJ2-3 | TRBV29-1 | many | CSVEGGDTTSTDTQYF | TGCAGCGTTGAAGGCGGTGACACTACTAGCACAGATACGCAGTATTTT
NA | TRBJ2-7 | TRBV4-1 | NA | CASSPPGTDYEQYF | TGCGCCAGCAGCCCCCCCGGGACGGACTACGAGCAGTACTTC
NA | TRBJ2-4 | TRBV12-3/TRBV12-4 | NA | CASRHPDLASKNIQYF | TGTGCCAGCAGACACCCCGACCTAGCGAGCAAAAACATTCAGTACTTC
TRBD1 | TRBJ2-7 | TRBV6-5 | few | CASSYSTGEQYF | TGTGCCAGCAGTTACTCGACAGGGGAGCAGTACTTC
NA | TRBJ1-2 | TRBV6-5 | NA | CASSYSQGPYGYTF | TGTGCCAGCAGTTACTCCCAGGGACCGTATGGCTACACCTTC
TRBD1 | TRBJ2-6 | TRBV10-3 | few | CAISGTGGSGANVLTF | TGTGCCATCAGCGGGACAGGGGGATCTGGGGCCAACGTCCTGACTTTC
NA | TRBJ1-2 | TRBV6-1 | few | CASSEANWGSYGYTF | TGTGCCAGCAGTGAAGCCAACTGGGGATCTTATGGCTACACCTTC
NA | TRBJ2-1 | TRBV7-9 | few | CASSPRTVNNEQFF | TGTGCCAGCAGCCCGCGGACGGTTAACAATGAGCAGTTCTTC
NA | TRBJ1-4 | TRBV20-1 | NA | CSAEGVAGDLATNEKLFF | TGCAGTGCAGAGGGTGTTGCGGGGGACCTCGCAACTAATGAAAAACTGTTTTTT
TRBD1 | TRBJ2-1 | TRBV18 | NA | CASSDPGTGMDEQFF | TGTGCCAGCTCAGATCCCGGGACAGGGATGGATGAGCAGTTCTTC
NA | TRBJ2-5 | TRBV5-4 | few | CASSPGAAIQETQYF | TGTGCCAGCAGCCCCGGGGCGGCAATACAAGAGACCCAGTACTTC
NA | TRBJ2-7 | TRBV19 | NA | CASSTRRYPPVYEQYF | TGTGCCAGTAGTACCCGCCGGTACCCACCCGTCTACGAGCAGTACTTC
TRBD1 | TRBJ1-5 | TRBV6-5 | few | CASSYSGQGDQPQHF | TGTGCCAGCAGTTACTCAGGACAGGGGGATCAGCCCCAGCATTTT
NA | TRBJ2-3 | TRBV14 | NA | CASTRDITTDTQYF | TGTGCCAGCACCCGGGACATAACCACAGATACGCAGTATTTT
TRBD2 | TRBJ2-1 | TRBV29-1 | NA | CSVVGLVNEQFF | TGCAGCGTTGTGGGACTAGTAAATGAGCAGTTCTTC
TRBD2 | TRBJ2-2 | TRBV6-5 | few | CASSYSPTSAAGELFF | TGTGCCAGCAGTTACTCCCCCACTAGCGCCGCCGGGGAGCTGTTTTTT
NA | TRBJ1-6 | TRBV5-6 | NA | CASSLAGGSGRSPLHF | TGTGCCAGCAGCTTGGCCGGAGGGTCAGGGCGCTCACCCCTCCACTTT
TRBD2 | TRBJ2-3 | TRBV20-1 | NA | CSVAGVTDTQYF | TGCAGCGTAGCGGGGGTCACAGATACGCAGTATTTT
TRBD2 | TRBJ2-7 | TRBV29-1 | few | CSVGPGGAYEQYF | TGCAGCGTGGGGCCCGGGGGGGCCTACGAGCAGTACTTC
TRBD2 | TRBJ2-3 | TRBV12-3/TRBV12-4 | NA | CAVRGGPDTQYF | TGTGCCGTCCGGGGGGGTCCAGATACGCAGTATTTT
NA | TRBJ1-5 | TRBV6-4 | NA | CASSTGSNQPQHF | TGTGCCAGCAGCACAGGGAGCAATCAGCCCCAGCATTTT
NA | TRBJ1-1 | TRBV24-1 | NA | CATSDSSESNTEAFF | TGTGCCACCAGTGATTCGTCCGAGTCCAACACTGAAGCTTTCTTT
NA | TRBJ2-7 | TRBV7-9 | NA | CASSPTAIHEQYF | TGTGCCAGCAGCCCGACAGCTATCCACGAGCAGTACTTC
NA | TRBJ1-3 | TRBV6-6 | NA | CASCQGSPLRNTIYF | TGTGCCAGCTGCCAGGGGTCTCCTTTGCGGAACACCATATATTTT
NA | TRBJ2-3 | TRBV24-1 | NA | CATSGGTSTDTQYF | TGTGCCACCAGTGGAGGGACTAGCACAGATACGCAGTATTTT
NA | TRBJ2-3 | TRBV7-2 | few | CASSLVPVTDTQYF | TGTGCCAGCAGCTTAGTCCCAGTTACAGATACGCAGTATTTT
NA | TRBJ1-5 | TRBV5-1 | NA | CASSLLGQPNQPQHF | TGCGCCAGCAGCTTGCTGGGACAACCCAATCAGCCCCAGCATTTT
TRBD1 | TRBJ2-1 | TRBV19 | few | CASSITTGTGQFF | TGTGCCAGTAGTATTACGACCGGGACAGGGCAGTTCTTC
TRBD1 | TRBJ1-1 | TRBV6-6 | few | CASSWDSNTEAFF | TGTGCCAGCAGTTGGGACAGCAACACTGAAGCTTTCTTT
NA | TRBJ2-3 | TRBV30 | NA | CAWGVIPDTQYF | TGTGCCTGGGGCGTGATACCAGATACGCAGTATTTT
NA | TRBJ1-1 | TRBV7-8 | NA | CASSLLEGETEAFF | TGTGCCAGCAGCTTATTGGAGGGGGAGACTGAAGCTTTCTTT
TRBD1 | TRBJ2-7 | TRBV12-3/TRBV12-4 | NA | CASSKTGGYFEQYF | TGTGCCAGCAGTAAGACAGGGGGCTATTTTGAGCAGTACTTC
TRBD1 | TRBJ1-1 | TRBV6-2/TRBV6-3 | NA | CASSYSDRRNEAFF | TGTGCCAGCAGTTACTCGGACAGGCGGAATGAAGCTTTCTTT
TRBD1 | TRBJ2-1 | TRBV7-8 | few | CASSLARRQGSGVEQFF | TGTGCCAGCAGCTTAGCGCGGCGACAGGGGTCCGGGGTTGAGCAGTTCTTC
NA | TRBJ2-1 | TRBV14 | NA | CASSQPGLGNEQFF | TGTGCCAGCAGCCAACCGGGCTTGGGCAATGAGCAGTTCTTC
TRBD2 | TRBJ2-3 | TRBV28 | NA | CASSSRLIVRGSTDTQYF | TGTGCCAGCAGTTCCCGTTTGATCGTGCGGGGGTCTACAGATACGCAGTATTTT
TRBD1 | TRBJ2-2 | TRBV28 | NA | CASSLYRGRGTGELFF | TGTGCCAGCAGTTTGTACAGGGGGCGAGGCACCGGGGAGCTGTTTTTT
NA | TRBJ1-5 | TRBV27 | few | CASARGGQPQHF | TGTGCCAGCGCGAGGGGGGGTCAGCCCCAGCATTTT
NA | TRBJ2-2 | TRBV7-6 | few | CASSPRGGSPNTGELFF | TGTGCCAGCAGCCCTCGAGGCGGTTCCCCGAACACCGGGGAGCTGTTTTTT
NA | TRBJ2-7 | TRBV9 | many | CASSPRRVPYEQYF | TGTGCCAGCAGCCCCCGTAGGGTTCCCTACGAGCAGTACTTC
NA | TRBJ1-2 | TRBV7-2 | few | CASSLVNPVYGYTF | TGTGCCAGCAGCTTAGTTAATCCAGTGTATGGCTACACCTTC
TRBD2 | TRBJ2-5 | TRBV29-1 | few | CSARLAGETQYF | TGCAGCGCCCGACTAGCTGGGGAGACCCAGTACTTC
NA | TRBJ1-4 | TRBV7-9 | few | CASSFVPGKLFF | TGTGCCAGCAGCTTTGTCCCGGGGAAACTGTTTTTT
NA | TRBJ2-1 | TRBV12-3/TRBV12-4 | NA | CASRDSSSYNEQFF | TGTGCCAGCAGGGACTCGAGCTCCTACAATGAGCAGTTCTTC
TRBD2 | TRBJ2-1 | TRBV7-6 | NA | CASSAMAGGHNEQFF | TGTGCCAGCAGCGCAATGGCGGGGGGGCACAATGAGCAGTTCTTC
NA | TRBJ1-2 | TRBV12-3/TRBV12-4 | NA | CASSTGDLGYTF | TGTGCCAGCAGCACGGGGGATCTGGGCTACACCTTC
NA | TRBJ1-2 | TRBV4-3 | few | CASSQDHAQADGYTF | TGCGCCAGCAGCCAAGATCATGCACAGGCGGACGGCTACACCTTC
NA | TRBJ1-2 | TRBV7-9 | NA | CASSHPPGDSNYGYTF | TGTGCCAGCAGCCACCCTCCTGGTGACAGTAACTATGGCTACACCTTC
NA | TRBJ2-3 | TRBV9 | NA | CASSVSTTTADTQYF | TGTGCCAGCAGCGTATCTACTACTACTGCAGATACGCAGTATTTT
NA | TRBJ2-5 | TRBV6-5 | many | CASSPEDSQETQYF | TGTGCCAGCAGCCCTGAAGACAGTCAAGAGACCCAGTACTTC
TRBD1 | TRBJ2-1 | TRBV7-8 | many | CASSLERTGYNEQFF | TGTGCCAGCAGCTTGGAAAGGACAGGTTACAATGAGCAGTTCTTC
NA | TRBJ1-5 | TRBV6-2/TRBV6-3 | NA | CASSKGAGIQPQHF | TGTGCCAGCAGTAAAGGGGCAGGGATTCAGCCCCAGCATTTT
NA | TRBJ1-2 | TRBV20-1 | once | CSARLIRGGYTF | TGCAGTGCTCGACTAATCCGTGGTGGCTACACCTTC